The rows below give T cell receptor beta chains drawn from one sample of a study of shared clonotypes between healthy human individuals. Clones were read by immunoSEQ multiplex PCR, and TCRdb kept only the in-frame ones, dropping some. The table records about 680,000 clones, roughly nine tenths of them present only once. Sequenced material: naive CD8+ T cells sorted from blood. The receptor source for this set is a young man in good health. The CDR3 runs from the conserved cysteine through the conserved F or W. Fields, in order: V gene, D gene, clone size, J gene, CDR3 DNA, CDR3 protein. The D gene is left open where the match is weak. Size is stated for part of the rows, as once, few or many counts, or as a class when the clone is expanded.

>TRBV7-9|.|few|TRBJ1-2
TGTGCCAGCAGCCCTAAACAGGGAGGCTATGGCTACACCTTC
CASSPKQGGYGYTF
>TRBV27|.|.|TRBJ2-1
TGTGCCAGCACCGTAGCGCTCAGCTCCTACAATGAGCAGTTCTTC
CASTVALSSYNEQFF
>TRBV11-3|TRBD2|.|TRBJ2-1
TGTGCCAGCAGCCGGGGTGCTAGCGGCATATACAATGAGCAGTTCTTC
CASSRGASGIYNEQFF
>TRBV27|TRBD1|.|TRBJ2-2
TGTGCCAGCAGTAATCCCGACAGGGTAGATATCACCGGGGAGCTGTTTTTT
CASSNPDRVDITGELFF
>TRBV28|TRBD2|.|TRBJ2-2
TGTGCCAGCAGTTCCCGGGAGGGCCGGACCGGGGAGCTGTTTTTT
CASSSREGRTGELFF
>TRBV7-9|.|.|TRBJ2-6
TGTGCCAGCAGCTTAAAGGTGGACAGCCTAGGGTCTGGGGCCAACGTCCTGACTTTC
CASSLKVDSLGSGANVLTF
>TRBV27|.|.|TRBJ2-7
TGCGCCAGCAGTTTAAAGAACAGGGTAGCCTACGAGCAGTACTTC
CASSLKNRVAYEQYF
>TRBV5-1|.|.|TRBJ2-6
TGCGCCAGCAGCTGGGAGATGGGGGCTGGGGCCAACGTCCTGACTTTC
CASSWEMGAGANVLTF
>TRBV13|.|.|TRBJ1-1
TGTGCCAGCGAATCCCAGGGGAACTCTGAAGCTTTCTTT
CASESQGNSEAFF
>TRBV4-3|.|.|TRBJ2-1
TGCGCCAGCAGCCAAGTGGGTAATGAGCAGTTCTTC
CASSQVGNEQFF
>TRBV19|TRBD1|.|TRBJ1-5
TGTGCCAGTAGTATAGGAGGGGGCCTTCAGCCCCAGCATTTT
CASSIGGGLQPQHF
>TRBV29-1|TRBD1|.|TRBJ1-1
TGCAGCGCTGGTACCGGGACAGGGAACACTGAAGCTTTCTTT
CSAGTGTGNTEAFF
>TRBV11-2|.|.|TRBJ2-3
TGTGCCAGCAGCCCGACCCGACAGGAGTACACAGATACGCAGTATTTT
CASSPTRQEYTDTQYF
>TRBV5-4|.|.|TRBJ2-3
TGTGCCAGCAGCTTGGATGGGGGCCTTGGGACAGATACGCAGTATTTT
CASSLDGGLGTDTQYF
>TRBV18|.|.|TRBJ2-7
TGTGCCAGCTCACCAGGACGGATCTACGAGCAGTACTTC
CASSPGRIYEQYF
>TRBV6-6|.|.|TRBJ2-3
TGTGCCAGCAGTTACGGGGACGTCCTAACAGATACGCAGTATTTT
CASSYGDVLTDTQYF
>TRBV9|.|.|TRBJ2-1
TGTGCCAGCAGCGTAGATATCCCTTACAATGAGCAGTTCTTC
CASSVDIPYNEQFF
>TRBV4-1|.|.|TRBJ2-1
TGCGCCAGCAGCACCAGCTTTCAAGCCAACAATGAGCAGTTCTTC
CASSTSFQANNEQFF
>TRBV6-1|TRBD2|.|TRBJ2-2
TGTGCCAGCAGTGAAGGGATTTCTAGCGGGAGACGGATCCCCGGGGAGCTGTTTTTT
CASSEGISSGRRIPGELFF
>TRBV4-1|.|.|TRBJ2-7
TGCGCCAGCAGCCAAGAGGGAGGCGGGAACGAGCAGTACTTC
CASSQEGGGNEQYF
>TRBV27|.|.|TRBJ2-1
TGTGCCAGCAGTCCTCAGGTTAATGAGCAGTTCTTC
CASSPQVNEQFF
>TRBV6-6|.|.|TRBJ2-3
TGTGCCAGCAGTTACTACCAGGCGGCCGGGGCAGATACGCAGTATTTT
CASSYYQAAGADTQYF
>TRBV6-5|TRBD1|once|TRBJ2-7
TGTGCCAGCAGCTTCGACAGGGGCAACGAGCAGTACTTC
CASSFDRGNEQYF
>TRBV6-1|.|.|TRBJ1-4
TGTGCCAGCAGGGGCTTTGGAGAAAAACTGTTTTTT
CASRGFGEKLFF
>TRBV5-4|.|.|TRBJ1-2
TGTGCCAGCAGAGCCGTTCAGGGTGCCGACTATGGCTACACCTTC
CASRAVQGADYGYTF